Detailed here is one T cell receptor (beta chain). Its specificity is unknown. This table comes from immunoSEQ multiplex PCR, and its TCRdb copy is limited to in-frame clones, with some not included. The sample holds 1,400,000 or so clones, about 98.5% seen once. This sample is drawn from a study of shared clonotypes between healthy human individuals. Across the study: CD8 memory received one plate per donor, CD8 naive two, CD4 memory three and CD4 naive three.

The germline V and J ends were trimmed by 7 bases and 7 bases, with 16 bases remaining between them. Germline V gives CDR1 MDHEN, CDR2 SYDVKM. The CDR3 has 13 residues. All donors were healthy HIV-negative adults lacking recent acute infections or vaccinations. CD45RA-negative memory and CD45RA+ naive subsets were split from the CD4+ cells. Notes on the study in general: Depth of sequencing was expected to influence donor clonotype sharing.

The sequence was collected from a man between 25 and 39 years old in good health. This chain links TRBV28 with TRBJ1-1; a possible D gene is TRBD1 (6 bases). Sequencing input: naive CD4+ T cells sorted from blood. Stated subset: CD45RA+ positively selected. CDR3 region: CASTPGGGIEAFF. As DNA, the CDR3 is TGTGCCAGCACCCCCGGAGGGGGGATTGAAGCTTTCTTT.